These 32 T cell receptor beta chains originate from one sample sequenced in a study of cytomegalovirus exposure and HLA in healthy donors. 13 Jbeta primers and 60 Vbeta primers were used for the PCR. Profiling relied on immunoSEQ multiplex PCR, and the TCRdb table lists in-frame clones only, not all of them. The sample includes about 94,000 clones, approximately 80% of them seen just once. Sequencing was done on a sample of PBMCs. Receptors were obtained from an older woman in good health and CMV-seronegative.

The gene calls are TRBV7-6 and TRBJ2-5, with D tentatively TRBD1 (5 bases). The germline V gene has CDR1 SGHVS and CDR2 FNYEAQ. The ends were cut back, 2 bases at V and 5 bases at J, with 18 bases in the middle. CDR3 length: 16 amino acids. This CDR3 reads CASSLILRGLGETQYF. In DNA form, the CDR3 reads TGTGCCAGCAGCTTAATCTTAAGGGGCCTAGGGGAGACCCAGTACTTC.

V gene TRBV30 combines with J gene TRBJ1-2; 8 nucleotides agree with TRBD1. J was trimmed by 4 bases and V by 3 bases; bases with no gene match: 4. There are 13 residues in the CDR3. The germline CDR1 and CDR2 sequences are GTSNPN and SVGIG (reference sequence). CDR3 DNA sequence: TGTGCCTGGAGCCCTGACAGGGGCTATGGCTACACCTTC. Translating it yields CAWSPDRGYGYTF.

The chain joins TRBV5-6 to TRBJ2-3; maybe TRBD2 (7 bases). The V end was cut by 2 bases, the J end by 7 bases, with 14 bases between. This CDR3 is 14 amino acids long. CDR1 SGHDT and CDR2 YYEEEE come from the germline V gene. CDR3 DNA: TGTGCCAGCAGCTTCGGGGGGCCCTCGTATACGCAGTATTTT. It specifies CASSFGGPSYTQYF.

This clone was detected only a few times. The rearrangement links TRBV28 to TRBJ2-1; D perhaps matches TRBD2 (5 bases). The V and J ends lost 5 bases and 2 bases respectively, with 16 bases between them. The CDR3 consists of 16 residues. Per the germline V gene, CDR1 is MDHEN and CDR2 is SYDVKM. CDR3 coding DNA: TGTGCCAGCAGTCCCCTCTCCGAGGGAACCTACAATGAGCAGTTCTTC. Translating gives CASSPLSEGTYNEQFF.

V gene TRBV19 combines with J gene TRBJ2-4, with D perhaps TRBD2 (5 bases). The germline V and J ends were trimmed by 5 bases and 6 bases, with 8 bases remaining between them. This CDR3 is 12 amino acids long. Germline V gene lookup returns CDR1 LNHDA and CDR2 SQIVND (reference sequence). CDR3 amino acids: CASSPGLNIQYF. The CDR3 coding sequence is TGTGCCAGTAGTCCCGGACTAAACATTCAGTACTTC.

The chain is built from TRBV6-1 and TRBJ2-5, with 11 bases aligning to TRBD1. CDR3 length: 14 residues. V dropped 6 bases and J dropped 2; count of bases not matched to a gene: 2. Looked up from germline, CDR1 is MNHNS and CDR2 is SASEGT. The CDR3, as DNA: TGTGCCAGCAGGTGGGACAGGGGGCAAGAGACCCAGTACTTC. This codes for CASRWDRGQETQYF.

CDR3 nucleotides: TGTGCCAGCAGCTTAGGGGCTAGCGGCTCCTACGAGCAGTACTTC. Its protein product is CASSLGASGSYEQYF. This chain joins TRBV7-2 and TRBJ2-7; 7 bases align to TRBD2. CDR3 length equals 15 residues. CDR1 and CDR2 (germline): SGHTA, FQGNSA. V was pared by 1 base and J by 0 bases, with 3 bases of the junction left unmatched.

The chain joins TRBV7-2 to TRBJ2-7; 10 nucleotides align to TRBD1. Germline V gene data show CDR1 as SGHTA and CDR2 as FQGNSA. V was clipped by 3 bases and J by 4 bases; unmatched bases: 6. The CDR3 totals 15 residues. CDR3 sequence (DNA): TGTGCCAGCAGCTTTAGGGACAGGGGAATTTACGAGCAGTACTTC. It codes for CASSFRDRGIYEQYF.

This rearrangement joins TRBV5-1 to TRBJ2-3; 10 nucleotides align to TRBD2. The V gene end was trimmed by 7 bases and the J gene end by 5 bases; junction bases not matched to a gene: 10. Germline V gives CDR1 SGHRS, CDR2 YFSETQ. CDR3 size: 15 residues. CDR3: CASGTGAGGGDTQYF. In nucleotides, the CDR3 is TGCGCCAGCGGAACGGGAGCGGGGGGGGGAGATACGCAGTATTTT.

The chain has TRBV29-1 and TRBJ2-3, with 13 bases aligning to TRBD2. Germline V gene lookup returns CDR1 SQVTM and CDR2 ANQGSEA. The CDR3 spans 15 residues. V lost 2 bases, J lost 10 bases, and 9 bases stayed unmatched. CDR3 loop: CSVELGLAGTRAQYF. CDR3 coding DNA: TGCAGCGTTGAACTGGGACTAGCGGGAACCAGGGCGCAGTATTTT.

The chain uses TRBV5-4 and TRBJ1-6; the match to TRBD1 covers 9 bases. CDR3 length: 17 amino acids. CDR1 SGHNT and CDR2 YYREEE come from the germline V gene (reference sequence). J gave up 5 bases and V 0 bases, and 6 bases lay outside the gene matches. The CDR3 region has the DNA TGTGCCAGCAGCTTGGCCAGGGGGACAGGGAATAATTCACCCCTCCACTTT. This sequence encodes CASSLARGTGNNSPLHF.

CDR3 nucleotides: TGTGCCTGGAACCGCAGGGGCTACGAGCAGTACTTC. Protein sequence: CAWNRRGYEQYF. The chain is built from TRBV30 and TRBJ2-7; D may be TRBD1 (6 bases). V was trimmed by 4 bases and J by 3 bases, leaving 10 bases between them. The V gene's germline CDR1 is GTSNPN and CDR2 SVGIG (reference sequence). The CDR3 loop spans 12 amino acids. Based on the CDR3 plus reference TRBV30 and TRBJ2-7, the full variable domain is SQTIHQWPATLVQPVGSPLSLECTVEGTSNPNLYWYRQAAGRGLQLLFYSVGIGQISSEVPQNLSASRPQDRQFILSSKKLLLSDSGFYLCAWNRRGYEQYFGPGTRLTVT.

V is TRBV4-1 and J is TRBJ2-2; D is unclear. Germline CDR1 reads MGHRA; CDR2 reads YSYEKL. Trimming shortened V by 2 bases and J by 0 bases, and 4 bases separated the two germline ends. This CDR3 comprises 14 residues. The CDR3 region has the DNA TGCGCCAGCAGCCAATACACGAACACCGGGGAGCTGTTTTTT. The encoded protein is CASSQYTNTGELFF.

V gene TRBV6-1 combines with J gene TRBJ1-1, with 7 bases aligning to TRBD1. Germline V gene lookup returns CDR1 MNHNS and CDR2 SASEGT. This CDR3 has 14 residues. V lost 6 bases to trimming and J lost 4 bases; unmatched junction nucleotides: 8. The CDR3 DNA follows: TGTGCCAGCAGAACGACAGGGAGAAGCACTGAAGCTTTCTTT. Its translation: CASRTTGRSTEAFF.

V gene TRBV10-3 combines with J gene TRBJ1-2; D not certain. The CDR3 has 14 amino acids. Germline V gene sequence: CDR1 ENHRY, CDR2 SYGVKD. Trimming left V 0 bases short and J 0 bases short, with 5 bases between. The CDR3, as DNA: TGTGCCATCAGTGAGTCTGGAGCTAACTATGGCTACACCTTC. Its translation: CAISESGANYGYTF.

The V call is TRBV29-1, the J call TRBJ1-2; TRBD1 matches at 9 bases. CDR3 length: 12 amino acids. V lost 6 bases to trimming and J lost 6 bases; unmatched junction nucleotides: 5. Germline CDR1 SQVTM, CDR2 ANQGSEA. The CDR3 DNA sequence: TGCAGCGTACCGGGACAGGGTAATGGCTACACCTTC. Translating gives CSVPGQGNGYTF.

This rearrangement joins TRBV9 to TRBJ1-2; 8 bases fit TRBD1. CDR3 size: 13 residues. V shed 4 bases and J 4 bases; nucleotides not matched to a gene: 3. Germline V CDR1 and CDR2: SGDLS, YYNGEE. This CDR3 reads CASSPQGGYGYTF. Here the CDR3 DNA reads TGTGCCAGCAGCCCACAGGGGGGCTATGGCTACACCTTC.

This sequence joins TRBV27 and TRBJ1-5; 9 bases line up with TRBD1. CDR3 size: 15 residues. CDR1 and CDR2 (germline): MNHEY, SMNVEV (reference sequence). Losses at the gene ends were 3 bases for V and 6 bases for J; bases not matched to a gene: 6. The CDR3 here is CASSLGQGFFQPQHF. CDR3 sequence (DNA): TGTGCCAGCAGTTTGGGACAGGGCTTCTTTCAGCCCCAGCATTTT.

This chain connects TRBV7-9 to TRBJ1-1; 10 nucleotides agree with TRBD1. CDR1 is SEHNR, CDR2 FQNEAQ, per germline (reference sequence). V was clipped by 3 bases and J by 5 bases; unmatched bases: 3. This CDR3 is built from 14 residues. CDR3 loop: CASSFGTGETEAFF. The DNA of the CDR3 is TGTGCCAGCAGCTTCGGGACAGGGGAAACTGAAGCTTTCTTT.

V is TRBV5-1 and J is TRBJ2-5, with 8 positions matching TRBD1. The V and J ends lost 3 bases and 2 bases, in that order; junction bases with no gene match: 9. Germline-derived CDR1 and CDR2 are SGHRS and YFSETQ. This CDR3 spans 16 amino acids. Here the CDR3 reads CASSSPTGDRQETQYF. The CDR3 DNA sequence: TGCGCCAGCAGCTCCCCGACAGGGGATAGGCAAGAGACCCAGTACTTC.

This CDR3 reads CASSLNTGAPEAFF. CDR3 coding DNA: TGTGCCAGCAGTCTTAATACAGGGGCACCTGAAGCTTTCTTT. This chain uses TRBV6-6 with TRBJ1-1; 7 nucleotides match TRBD1. Germline CDR1 reads MNHNY; CDR2 reads SVGAGI (reference sequence). This CDR3 is 14 amino acids long. With 5 bases clipped from V and 6 bases from J, the junction kept 9 bases outside the gene matches.

In its sample, this clone was seen once. This sequence joins TRBV7-8 and TRBJ2-5; TRBD2 agrees at 8 bases. CDR1 SGHVS and CDR2 FQNEAQ come from the germline V gene. This CDR3 is built from 13 residues. After removal of 8 bases from V and 4 bases from J, the junction contained 6 bases not matched to a gene. CDR3 DNA: TGTGCCAGCGGAACCGGGACTAGAGAGACCCAGTACTTC. Its translation: CASGTGTRETQYF.

This chain links TRBV5-1 with TRBJ2-7; 9 bases agree with TRBD1. Looked up from germline, CDR1 is SGHRS and CDR2 is YFSETQ. V lost 3 bases and J lost 5; bases outside the gene matches: 6. The CDR3 loop spans 14 amino acids. The CDR3 nucleotides are TGCGCCAGCAGCTACCGGGACAGGGTTAACGAGCAGTACTTC. Its protein is CASSYRDRVNEQYF.

The V and J genes are TRBV28 and TRBJ2-1; 10 bases are a match to TRBD2. Trimming cost V 1 base and J 3 bases; bases outside gene matches: 3. Germline CDR1 is MDHEN and CDR2 is SYDVKM. The CDR3 contains 16 residues. Here the CDR3 DNA reads TGTGCCAGCAGTTTATTCCCTAGCGGGGGCTACAATGAGCAGTTCTTC. This sequence encodes CASSLFPSGGYNEQFF.

This clone was counted a few times. The chain carries TRBV5-6 and TRBJ2-7; TRBD1 agrees at 7 bases. The CDR3 loop spans 13 amino acids. The junction had 1 base not matched to a gene; V was cut back by 2 bases and J by 2 bases. Germline-derived CDR1 and CDR2 are SGHDT and YYEEEE. Here the CDR3 DNA reads TGTGCCAGCAGCTTAACAGGGGCCTACGAGCAGTACTTC. Translation gives CASSLTGAYEQYF. Looking up the rest from reference TRBV5-6 and TRBJ2-7 gives the full variable domain: DAGVTQSPTHLIKTRGQQVTLRCSPKSGHDTVSWYQQALGQGPQFIFQYYEEEERQRGNFPDRFSGHQFPNYSSELNVNALLLGDSALYLCASSLTGAYEQYFGPGTRLTVT.

This chain joins TRBV19 and TRBJ1-1; D unresolved. The V gene lost 3 bases and the J gene lost 3 bases, with 8 bases spanning the gap. This CDR3 spans 13 amino acids. The germline V gene has CDR1 LNHDA and CDR2 SQIVND (reference sequence). In DNA form, the CDR3 reads TGTGCCAGTAGTATTTCGAGGGACACTGAAGCTTTCTTT. Amino acids: CASSISRDTEAFF.

The gene calls are TRBV4-3 and TRBJ1-1; D unresolved. The CDR3 consists of 17 residues. Per the germline V gene, CDR1 is LGHNA and CDR2 is YSLEER. The ends were cut back, 0 bases at V and 1 base at J, with 15 bases in the middle. The DNA for the CDR3 is TGCGCCAGCAGCCAAGATTATGCCGGTGGGCCGAACACTGAAGCTTTCTTT. This encodes CASSQDYAGGPNTEAFF.

The chain recombines TRBV28 with TRBJ2-7; D is uncertain. In germline, CDR1 is MDHEN, CDR2 SYDVKM. Trimming removed 6 bases at V and 0 bases at J, with 12 bases between. This CDR3 has 14 amino acids. This chain's CDR3 is CASRRSWSSYEQYF. CDR3 bases: TGTGCCAGCAGGCGCTCTTGGAGCTCCTACGAGCAGTACTTC.

The chain couples TRBV28 to TRBJ1-3; the D gene is possibly TRBD1 (5 bases). CDR1 is MDHEN and CDR2 is SYDVKM in the germline V gene. CDR3 length: 14 residues. The ends were cut back, 4 bases at V and 2 bases at J, with 9 bases in the middle. The CDR3 DNA sequence: TGTGCCAGCAGTTCCCAGGGAACTGGAAACACCATATATTTT. Translating gives CASSSQGTGNTIYF. The complete variable domain, with remaining parts taken from reference TRBV28 and TRBJ1-3, reads DVKVTQSSRYLVKRTGEKVFLECVQDMDHENMFWYRQDPGLGLRLIYFSYDVKMKEKGDIPEGYSVSREKKERFSLILESASTNQTSMYLCASSSQGTGNTIYFGEGSWLTVV.

The gene calls are TRBV7-9 and TRBJ2-1; TRBD2 is a possible D gene (6 bases). V lost 1 base and J lost 0, with 10 bases in between. The CDR3 spans 16 residues. CDR1 and CDR2 (germline): SEHNR, FQNEAQ (reference sequence). The CDR3 DNA reads as TGTGCCAGCAGCTTAGGGGCGGGGAGCTCCTACAATGAGCAGTTCTTC. Protein product: CASSLGAGSSYNEQFF.

This chain connects TRBV4-3 to TRBJ2-3; D might be TRBD1 (5 bases). The CDR3 extends over 15 amino acids. From germline, CDR1 is LGHNA and CDR2 YSLEER. V gave up 1 base and J gave up 4 bases, with 12 bases separating them. Here the CDR3 DNA reads TGCGCCAGCAGCCAAGTGAAGGGGATGGCAGATACGCAGTATTTT. Its protein product is CASSQVKGMADTQYF.

The V gene is TRBV5-6, the J gene TRBJ2-7, with a possible D match to TRBD1 (5 bases). CDR1 SGHDT and CDR2 YYEEEE come from the germline V gene. The CDR3 totals 13 residues. Trimming removed 2 bases at V and 0 bases at J, with 6 bases between. The CDR3 spells CASSLRGSYEQYF. CDR3 coding DNA: TGTGCCAGCAGCTTAAGGGGCTCCTACGAGCAGTACTTC.